This T cell receptor beta chain was sequenced during a study of response to subunit inactivated influenza vaccine. CDR3 length: 16 residues. Germline-derived CDR1 and CDR2 are LGHDT and YNNKEL (reference sequence). V shed 1 base, J shed 1 base, and the junction held 4 bases outside the gene matches. Each CDR3 protein is one row after TCRdb ran MiXCR on the RT-PCR reads. Here the sample spans hundreds of thousands of distinct CDR3 sequences, approximately 7.7% being singletons. This clonotype was detected many times. The source was PBMCs from blood, collected less than 30 months after vaccination. The chain combines TRBV3-1 with TRBJ2-1; 7 bases match TRBD2. The receptor's source is a man in his fifties or sixties who received an inactivated influenza vaccine. DNA of the CDR3: TGTGCCAGCAGCCAAGTCGCGGGAGTATCCTACAATGAGCAGTTCTTC. The encoded protein is CASSQVAGVSYNEQFF.